This record concerns one T cell receptor (beta chain) sequence. Its antigen remains unknown. For the second PCR, which ran for 7 to 11 cycles, a sample-barcoded 5' primer and a J-beta primer mix were used. The template-switch adaptor, which had 12 random nucleotides, put a tag on each cDNA molecule. Via MiXCR, TCRdb re-called the 5' RACE reads, giving one row per CDR3 protein. The table includes over 1.5 million distinct CDR3 sequences, around 50% detected once. Healthy individuals of Caucasian origin from Russia, aged roughly 6 to 90, served as donors. The sample is drawn from a study of blood T cells in healthy people across ages. Looked up from germline, CDR1 is LGHNA and CDR2 is YNFKEQ. Trimming shortened V by 3 bases and J by 4 bases, and 10 bases separated the two germline ends. The CDR3 has 15 amino acids. Study observations and caveats: More naive CD4+ cells and higher diversity marked long-lived donors relative to aged donors. CMV infection status of these donors was not known.

Material: blood. The TCR comes from a woman in her thirties or forties in good health. The gene calls are TRBV4-2 and TRBJ1-6; D uncertain. The CDR3: CASSQPTSYNSPLHF. CDR3 sequence (DNA): TGTGCCAGCAGCCAGCCGACATCTTATAATTCACCCCTCCACTTT.